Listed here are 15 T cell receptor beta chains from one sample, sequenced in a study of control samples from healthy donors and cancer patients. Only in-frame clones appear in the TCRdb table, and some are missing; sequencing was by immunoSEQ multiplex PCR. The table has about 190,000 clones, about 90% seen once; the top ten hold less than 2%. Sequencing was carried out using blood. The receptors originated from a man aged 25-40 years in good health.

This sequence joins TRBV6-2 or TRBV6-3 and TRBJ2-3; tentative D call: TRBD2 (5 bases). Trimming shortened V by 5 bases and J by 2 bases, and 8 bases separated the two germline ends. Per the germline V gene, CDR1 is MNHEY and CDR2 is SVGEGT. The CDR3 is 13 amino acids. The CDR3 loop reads CASSPRDTDTQYF. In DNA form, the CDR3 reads TGTGCCAGCAGTCCCCGGGACACAGATACGCAGTATTTT.

The CDR3 spells CASSGQGMGYGYTF. CDR3 nucleotide sequence: TGTGCCAGCAGTGGACAGGGGATGGGCTATGGCTACACCTTC. The chain carries TRBV27 and TRBJ1-2, with TRBD1 identical over 9 bases. The CDR3 is made up of 14 amino acids. From germline, CDR1 is MNHEY and CDR2 SMNVEV (reference sequence). V lost 5 bases and J lost 4; bases outside the gene matches: 5.

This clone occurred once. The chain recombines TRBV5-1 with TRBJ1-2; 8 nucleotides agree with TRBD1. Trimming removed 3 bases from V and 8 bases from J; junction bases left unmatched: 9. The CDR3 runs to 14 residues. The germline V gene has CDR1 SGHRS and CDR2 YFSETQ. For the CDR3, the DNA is TGCGCCAGCAGCTCCCAGGACAGGGTCGAGGGCTACACCTTC. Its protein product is CASSSQDRVEGYTF.

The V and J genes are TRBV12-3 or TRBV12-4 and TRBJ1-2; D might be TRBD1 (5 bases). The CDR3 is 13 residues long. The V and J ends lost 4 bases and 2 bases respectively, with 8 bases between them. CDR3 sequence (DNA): TGTGCCAGCAGTTGGGGGATAAACTATGGCTACACCTTC. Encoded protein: CASSWGINYGYTF.

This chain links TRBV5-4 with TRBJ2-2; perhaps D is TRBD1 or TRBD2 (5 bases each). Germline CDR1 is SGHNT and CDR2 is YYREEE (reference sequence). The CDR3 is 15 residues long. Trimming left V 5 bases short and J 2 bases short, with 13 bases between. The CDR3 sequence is CASRPGTRNTGELFF. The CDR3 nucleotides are TGTGCCAGCAGACCCGGGACGAGAAACACCGGGGAGCTGTTTTTT. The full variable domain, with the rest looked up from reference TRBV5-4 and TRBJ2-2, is ETGVTQSPTHLIKTRGQQVTLRCSSQSGHNTVSWYQQALGQGPQFIFQYYREEENGRGNFPPRFSGLQFPNYSSELNVNALELDDSALYLCASRPGTRNTGELFFGEGSRLTVL.

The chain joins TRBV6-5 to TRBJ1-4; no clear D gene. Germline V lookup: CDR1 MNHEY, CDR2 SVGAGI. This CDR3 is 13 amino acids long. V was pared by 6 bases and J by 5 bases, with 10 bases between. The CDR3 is CASRGGRNEKLFF. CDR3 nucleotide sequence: TGTGCCAGCAGGGGAGGACGAAATGAAAAACTGTTTTTT.

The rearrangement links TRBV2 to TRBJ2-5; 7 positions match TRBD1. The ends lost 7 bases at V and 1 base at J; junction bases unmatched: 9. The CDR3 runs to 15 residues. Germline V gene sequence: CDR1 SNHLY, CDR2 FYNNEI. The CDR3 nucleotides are TGTGCCAGCAACCGACAGGGTGAGGGCCAAGAGACCCAGTACTTC. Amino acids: CASNRQGEGQETQYF.

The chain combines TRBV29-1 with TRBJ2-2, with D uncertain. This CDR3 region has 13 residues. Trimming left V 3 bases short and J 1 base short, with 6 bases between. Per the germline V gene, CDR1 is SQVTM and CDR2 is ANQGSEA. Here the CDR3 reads CSVEVENTGELFF. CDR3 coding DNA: TGCAGCGTTGAGGTAGAGAACACCGGGGAGCTGTTTTTT.

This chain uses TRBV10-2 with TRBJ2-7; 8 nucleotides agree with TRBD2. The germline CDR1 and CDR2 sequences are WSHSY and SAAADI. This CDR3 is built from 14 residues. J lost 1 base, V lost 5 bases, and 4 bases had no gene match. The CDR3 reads CASSYSGASYEQYF. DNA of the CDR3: TGCGCCAGCAGTTATAGCGGGGCTTCCTACGAGCAGTACTTC.

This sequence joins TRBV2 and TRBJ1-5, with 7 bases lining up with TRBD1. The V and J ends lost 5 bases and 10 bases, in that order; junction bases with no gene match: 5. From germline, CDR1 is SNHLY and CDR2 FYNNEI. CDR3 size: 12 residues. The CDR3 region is CASSPDRPPQHF. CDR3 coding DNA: TGTGCCAGCAGTCCGGACAGGCCCCCCCAGCATTTT.

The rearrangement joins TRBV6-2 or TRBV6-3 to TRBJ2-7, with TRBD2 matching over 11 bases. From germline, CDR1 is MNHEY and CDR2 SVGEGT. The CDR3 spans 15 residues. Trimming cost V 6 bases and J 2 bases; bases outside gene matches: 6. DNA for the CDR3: TGTGCCAGCAGCGACGCTAGCGGGGGGCCCTACGAGCAGTACTTC. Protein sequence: CASSDASGGPYEQYF.

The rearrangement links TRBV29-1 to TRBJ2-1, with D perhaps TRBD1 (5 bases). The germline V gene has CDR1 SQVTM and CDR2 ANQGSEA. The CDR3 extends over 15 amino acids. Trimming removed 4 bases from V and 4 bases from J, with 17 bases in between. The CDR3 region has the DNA TGCAGCGTTGCCCCGGGTAGGGGTACATACAATGAGCAGTTCTTC. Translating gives CSVAPGRGTYNEQFF.

The CDR3 DNA follows: TGCGCCAGCAGCTTGACCGGGATTGGTAACAATGAGCAGTTCTTC. Protein sequence: CASSLTGIGNNEQFF. The chain couples TRBV5-1 to TRBJ2-1; possibly TRBD2 for D (5 bases). The CDR3 spans 15 residues. The germline V gene has CDR1 SGHRS and CDR2 YFSETQ. The germline V and J ends were trimmed by 1 base and 5 bases, with 13 bases remaining between them.

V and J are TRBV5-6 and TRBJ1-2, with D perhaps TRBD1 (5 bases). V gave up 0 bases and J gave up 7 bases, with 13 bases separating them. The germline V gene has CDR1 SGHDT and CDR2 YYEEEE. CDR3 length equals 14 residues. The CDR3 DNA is TGTGCCAGCAGCTTGGAACAGGTCGCGCGTGGCTACACCTTC. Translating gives CASSLEQVARGYTF.

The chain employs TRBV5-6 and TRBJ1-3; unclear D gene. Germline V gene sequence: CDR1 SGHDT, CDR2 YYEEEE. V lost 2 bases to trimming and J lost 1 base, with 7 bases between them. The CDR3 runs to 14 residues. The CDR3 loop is CASSFRHSGNTIYF. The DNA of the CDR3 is TGTGCCAGCAGCTTTCGCCATTCTGGAAACACCATATATTTT. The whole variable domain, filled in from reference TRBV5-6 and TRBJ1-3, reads DAGVTQSPTHLIKTRGQQVTLRCSPKSGHDTVSWYQQALGQGPQFIFQYYEEEERQRGNFPDRFSGHQFPNYSSELNVNALLLGDSALYLCASSFRHSGNTIYFGEGSWLTVV.